Listed here is a single T cell receptor beta chain. Antigen unknown. A much more abundant neighbour one base away suggests this may be a read error. This sample is drawn from a study of T cells after yellow fever vaccination. With V trimmed by 3 bases and J by 9 bases, 17 bases remained unmatched. Germline V lookup: CDR1 DFQATT, CDR2 SNEGSKA (reference sequence). This CDR3 is 17 amino acids long. TCRdb re-analysed the 5' RACE reads in MiXCR, keeping a single row per CDR3 protein. This table holds 120,000 to 150,000 distinct CDR3 sequences, over 7% found once. Findings and limits, study-wide: Among primary-vaccination clones, most reappeared after the booster, at 95% to 96% for CD4 and more than 85% for CD8.

The clonotype was recovered from a man aged 30-40 years who received the YFV17D yellow fever vaccine. This material consisted of CD4+ T cells sorted from PBMCs, taken 5 days after the yellow fever booster vaccination. The genes are TRBV20-1 and TRBJ2-1, with TRBD2 identical over 10 bases. The CDR3 loop reads CSARGPSGRAGIVEQFF. The DNA of the CDR3 is TGCAGTGCTAGGGGTCCAAGCGGGAGGGCCGGTATAGTTGAGCAGTTCTTC.